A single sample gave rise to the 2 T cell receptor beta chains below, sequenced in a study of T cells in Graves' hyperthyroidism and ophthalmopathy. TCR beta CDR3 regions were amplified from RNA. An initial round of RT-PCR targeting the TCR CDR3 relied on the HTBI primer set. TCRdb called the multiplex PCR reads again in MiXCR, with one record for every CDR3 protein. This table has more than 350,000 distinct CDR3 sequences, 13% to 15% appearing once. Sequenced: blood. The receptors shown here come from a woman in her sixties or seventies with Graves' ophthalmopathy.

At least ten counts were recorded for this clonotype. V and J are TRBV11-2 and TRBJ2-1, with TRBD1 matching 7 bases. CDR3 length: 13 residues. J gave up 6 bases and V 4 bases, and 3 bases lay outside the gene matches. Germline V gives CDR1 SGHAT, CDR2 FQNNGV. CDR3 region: CASSSGTANEQFF. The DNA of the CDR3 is TGTGCCAGCAGCTCCGGGACAGCCAATGAGCAGTTCTTC.

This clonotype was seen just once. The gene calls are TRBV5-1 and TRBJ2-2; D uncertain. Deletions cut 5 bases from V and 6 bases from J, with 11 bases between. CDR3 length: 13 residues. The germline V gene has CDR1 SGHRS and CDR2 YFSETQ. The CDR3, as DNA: TGCGCCAGCAGTGACAAGGTCGCCGGGGAGCTGTTTTTT. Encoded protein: CASSDKVAGELFF.